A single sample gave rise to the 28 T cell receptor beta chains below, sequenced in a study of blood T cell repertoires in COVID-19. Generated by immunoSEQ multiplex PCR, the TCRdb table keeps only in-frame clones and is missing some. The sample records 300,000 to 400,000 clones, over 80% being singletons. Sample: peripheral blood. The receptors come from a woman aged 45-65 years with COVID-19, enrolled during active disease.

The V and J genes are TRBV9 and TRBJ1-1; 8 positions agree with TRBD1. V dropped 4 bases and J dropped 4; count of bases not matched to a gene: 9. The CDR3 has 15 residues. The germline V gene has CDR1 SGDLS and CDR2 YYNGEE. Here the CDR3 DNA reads TGTGCCAGCAGCAACGACAGGGGCGGTGGCACTGAAGCTTTCTTT. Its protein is CASSNDRGGGTEAFF.

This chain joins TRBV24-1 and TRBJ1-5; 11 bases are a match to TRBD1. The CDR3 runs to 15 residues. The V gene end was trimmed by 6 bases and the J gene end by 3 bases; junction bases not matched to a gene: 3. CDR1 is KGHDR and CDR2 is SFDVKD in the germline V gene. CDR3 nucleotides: TGTGCCACCAGTAAAGGACAGGGGGCCAATCAGCCCCAGCATTTT. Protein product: CATSKGQGANQPQHF.

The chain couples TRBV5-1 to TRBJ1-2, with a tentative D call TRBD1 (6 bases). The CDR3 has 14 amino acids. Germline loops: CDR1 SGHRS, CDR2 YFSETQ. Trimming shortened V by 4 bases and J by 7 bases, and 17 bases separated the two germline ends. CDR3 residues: CASSIDRRQGGYTF. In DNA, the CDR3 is TGCGCCAGCAGCATTGACAGGCGGCAGGGTGGCTACACCTTC.

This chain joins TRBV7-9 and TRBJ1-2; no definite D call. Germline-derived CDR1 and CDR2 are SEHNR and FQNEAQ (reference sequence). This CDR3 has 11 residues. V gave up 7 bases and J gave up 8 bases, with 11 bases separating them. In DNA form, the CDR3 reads TGTGCCAGCACCTACCATGAGGGCTACACCTTC. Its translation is CASTYHEGYTF.

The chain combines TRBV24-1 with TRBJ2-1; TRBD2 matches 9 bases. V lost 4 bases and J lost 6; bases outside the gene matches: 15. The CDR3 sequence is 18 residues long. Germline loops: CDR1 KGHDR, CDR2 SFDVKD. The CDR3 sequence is CATSDRPPLAGLGNEQFF. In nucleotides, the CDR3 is TGTGCCACCAGTGACAGACCCCCACTAGCGGGTTTGGGCAATGAGCAGTTCTTC.

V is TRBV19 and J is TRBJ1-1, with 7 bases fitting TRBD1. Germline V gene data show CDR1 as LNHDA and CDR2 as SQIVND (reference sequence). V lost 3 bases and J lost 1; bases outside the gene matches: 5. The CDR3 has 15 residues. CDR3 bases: TGTGCCAGTAGTATTCAGGGGGTTAAGAACACTGAAGCTTTCTTT. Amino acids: CASSIQGVKNTEAFF.

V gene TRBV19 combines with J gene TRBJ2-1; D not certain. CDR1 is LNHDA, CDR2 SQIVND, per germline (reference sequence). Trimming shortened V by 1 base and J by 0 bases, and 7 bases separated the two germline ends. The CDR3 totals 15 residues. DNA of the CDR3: TGTGCCAGTAGTATAGTCGTTTACTCCTACAATGAGCAGTTCTTC. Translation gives CASSIVVYSYNEQFF.

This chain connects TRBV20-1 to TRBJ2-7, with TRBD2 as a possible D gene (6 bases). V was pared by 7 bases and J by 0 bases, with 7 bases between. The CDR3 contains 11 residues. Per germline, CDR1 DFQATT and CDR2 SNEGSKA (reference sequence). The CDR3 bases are TGCAGTGTCGGGAGCTCCTACGAGCAGTACTTC. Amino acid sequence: CSVGSSYEQYF.

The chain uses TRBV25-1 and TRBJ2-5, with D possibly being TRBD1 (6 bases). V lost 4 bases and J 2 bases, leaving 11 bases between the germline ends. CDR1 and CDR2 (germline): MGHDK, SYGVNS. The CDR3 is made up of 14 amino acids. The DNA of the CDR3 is TGTGCCAGCAGTGGTCAGGGGCGGCAAGAGACCCAGTACTTC. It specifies CASSGQGRQETQYF.

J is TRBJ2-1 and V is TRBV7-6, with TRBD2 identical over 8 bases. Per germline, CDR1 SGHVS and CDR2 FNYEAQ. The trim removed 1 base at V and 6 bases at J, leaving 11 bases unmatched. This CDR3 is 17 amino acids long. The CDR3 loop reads CASSLGTGRLAGNEQFF. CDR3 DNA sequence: TGTGCCAGCAGCTTAGGAACGGGACGTCTAGCGGGCAATGAGCAGTTCTTC. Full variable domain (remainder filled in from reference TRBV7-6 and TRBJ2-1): GAGVSQSPRYKVTKRGQDVALRCDPISGHVSLYWYRQALGQGPEFLTYFNYEAQQDKSGLPNDRFSAERPEGSISTLTIQRTEQRDSAMYRCASSLGTGRLAGNEQFFGPGTRLTVL.

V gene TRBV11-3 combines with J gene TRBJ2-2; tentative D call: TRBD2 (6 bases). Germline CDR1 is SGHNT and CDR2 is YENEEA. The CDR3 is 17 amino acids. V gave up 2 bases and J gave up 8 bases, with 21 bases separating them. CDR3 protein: CASSLFREPLRAGELFF. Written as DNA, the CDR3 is TGTGCCAGCAGCTTATTTCGGGAGCCTCTTCGAGCGGGGGAGCTGTTTTTT. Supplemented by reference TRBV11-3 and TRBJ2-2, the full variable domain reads EAGVVQSPRYKIIEKKQPVAFWCNPISGHNTLYWYLQNLGQGPELLIRYENEEAVDDSQLPKDRFSAERLKGVDSTLKIQPAELGDSAVYLCASSLFREPLRAGELFFGEGSRLTVL.

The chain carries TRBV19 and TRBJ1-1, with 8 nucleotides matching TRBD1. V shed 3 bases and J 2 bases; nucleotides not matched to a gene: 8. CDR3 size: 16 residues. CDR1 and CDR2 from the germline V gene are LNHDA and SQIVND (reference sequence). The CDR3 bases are TGTGCCAGTAGTATCGGGACAGGAGAAATAAACACTGAAGCTTTCTTT. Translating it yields CASSIGTGEINTEAFF.

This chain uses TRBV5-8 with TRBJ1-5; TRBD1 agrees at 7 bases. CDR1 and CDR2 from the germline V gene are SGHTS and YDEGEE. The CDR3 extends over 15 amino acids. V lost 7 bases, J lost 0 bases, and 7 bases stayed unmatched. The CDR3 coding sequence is TGTGCCAGCTCGAGGGGACAGCATAGCAATCAGCCCCAGCATTTT. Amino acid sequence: CASSRGQHSNQPQHF.

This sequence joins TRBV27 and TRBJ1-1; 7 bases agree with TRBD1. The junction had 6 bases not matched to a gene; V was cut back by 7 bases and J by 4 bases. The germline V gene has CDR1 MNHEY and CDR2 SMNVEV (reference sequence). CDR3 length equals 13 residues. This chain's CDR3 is CASKLDRVTEAFF. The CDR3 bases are TGTGCCAGCAAGCTAGACAGGGTCACTGAAGCTTTCTTT.

CDR3 nucleotide sequence: TGTGCCAGTAGTATAGGTCAGGCAGGAACCTATGGCTACACCTTC. The encoded protein is CASSIGQAGTYGYTF. The V and J genes are TRBV19 and TRBJ1-2, with no clear D. The CDR3 sequence is 15 residues long. Germline CDR1 is LNHDA and CDR2 is SQIVND (reference sequence). V lost 1 base to trimming and J lost 4 bases, with 13 bases between them.

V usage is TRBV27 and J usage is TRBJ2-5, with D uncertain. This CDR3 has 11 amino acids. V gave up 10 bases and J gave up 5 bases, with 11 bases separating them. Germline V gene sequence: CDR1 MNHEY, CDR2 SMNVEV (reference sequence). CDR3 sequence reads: CANSTGETQYF. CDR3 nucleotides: TGTGCCAACTCCACCGGGGAGACCCAGTACTTC.

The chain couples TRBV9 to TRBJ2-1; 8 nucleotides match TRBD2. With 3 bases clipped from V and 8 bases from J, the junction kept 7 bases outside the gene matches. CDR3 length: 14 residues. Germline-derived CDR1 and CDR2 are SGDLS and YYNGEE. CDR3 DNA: TGTGCCAGCAGCGCAACTAGCGGTCGGGATGAGCAGTTCTTC. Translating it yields CASSATSGRDEQFF.

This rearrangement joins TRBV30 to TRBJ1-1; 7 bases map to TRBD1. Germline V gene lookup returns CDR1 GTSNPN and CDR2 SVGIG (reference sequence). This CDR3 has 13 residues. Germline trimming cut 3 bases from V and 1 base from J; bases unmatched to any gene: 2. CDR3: CAWRGTANTEAFF. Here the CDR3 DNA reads TGTGCCTGGAGAGGGACAGCGAACACTGAAGCTTTCTTT.

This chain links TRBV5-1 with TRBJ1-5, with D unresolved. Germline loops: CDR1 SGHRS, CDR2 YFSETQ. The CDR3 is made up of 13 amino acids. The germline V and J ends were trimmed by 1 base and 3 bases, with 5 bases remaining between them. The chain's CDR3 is CASSLNNNQPQHF. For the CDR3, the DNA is TGCGCCAGCAGCTTGAACAACAATCAGCCCCAGCATTTT.

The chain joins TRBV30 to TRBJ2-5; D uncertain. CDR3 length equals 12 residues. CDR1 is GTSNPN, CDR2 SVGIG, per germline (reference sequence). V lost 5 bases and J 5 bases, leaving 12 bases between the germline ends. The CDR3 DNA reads TGTGCCTGGGGGGTTTCGAGGGAGACCCAGTACTTC. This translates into CAWGVSRETQYF.

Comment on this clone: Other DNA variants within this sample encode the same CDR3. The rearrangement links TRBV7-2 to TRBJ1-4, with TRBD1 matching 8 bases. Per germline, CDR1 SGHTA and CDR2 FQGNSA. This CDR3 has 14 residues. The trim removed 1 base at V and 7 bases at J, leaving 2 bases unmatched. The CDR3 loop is CASSLDGTGEKLFF. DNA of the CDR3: TGTGCCAGCAGCTTAGATGGGACAGGTGAAAAACTGTTTTTT.

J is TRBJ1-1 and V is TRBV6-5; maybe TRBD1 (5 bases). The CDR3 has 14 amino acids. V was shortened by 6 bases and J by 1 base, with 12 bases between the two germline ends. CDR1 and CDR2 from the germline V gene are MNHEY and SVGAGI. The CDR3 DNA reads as TGTGCCAGCAGCTCTAAGGGGAAGAACACTGAAGCTTTCTTT. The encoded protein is CASSSKGKNTEAFF.

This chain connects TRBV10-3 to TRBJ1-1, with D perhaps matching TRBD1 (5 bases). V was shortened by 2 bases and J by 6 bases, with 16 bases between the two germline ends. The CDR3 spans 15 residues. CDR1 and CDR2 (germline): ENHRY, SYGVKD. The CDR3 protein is CAISEPAGVGAEAFF. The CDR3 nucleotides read TGTGCCATCAGTGAGCCGGCGGGGGTAGGCGCTGAAGCTTTCTTT.

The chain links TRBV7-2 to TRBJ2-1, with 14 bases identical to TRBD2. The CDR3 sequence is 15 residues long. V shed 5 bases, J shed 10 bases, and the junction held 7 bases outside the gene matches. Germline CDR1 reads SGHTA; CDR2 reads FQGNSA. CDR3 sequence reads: CASSLGTSGSGEQFF. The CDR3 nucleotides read TGTGCCAGCAGCCTCGGGACTAGCGGGAGCGGGGAGCAGTTCTTC.

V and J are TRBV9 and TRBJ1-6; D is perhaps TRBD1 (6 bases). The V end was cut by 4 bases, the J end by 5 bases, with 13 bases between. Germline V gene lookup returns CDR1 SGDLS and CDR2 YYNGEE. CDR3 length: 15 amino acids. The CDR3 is CASSPRDTDNSPLHF. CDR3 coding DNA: TGTGCCAGCAGCCCTCGGGACACGGATAATTCACCCCTCCACTTT.

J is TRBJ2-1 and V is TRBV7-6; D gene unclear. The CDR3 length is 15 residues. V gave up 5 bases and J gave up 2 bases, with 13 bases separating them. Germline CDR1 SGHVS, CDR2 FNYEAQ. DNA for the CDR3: TGTGCCAGCAGCCCACTAAGAGGTACCTACAATGAGCAGTTCTTC. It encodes CASSPLRGTYNEQFF.

The CDR3 nucleotides are TGTGCCAGCAGCAAAACCGGGACAGGAGCTTTCTTT. It yields the protein CASSKTGTGAFF. The chain carries TRBV7-8 and TRBJ1-1, with 8 positions matching TRBD1. CDR1 is SGHVS, CDR2 FQNEAQ, per germline. Trimming at V came to 5 bases and at J to 10 bases, leaving 6 bases not matched to a gene. The CDR3 sequence is 12 residues long.

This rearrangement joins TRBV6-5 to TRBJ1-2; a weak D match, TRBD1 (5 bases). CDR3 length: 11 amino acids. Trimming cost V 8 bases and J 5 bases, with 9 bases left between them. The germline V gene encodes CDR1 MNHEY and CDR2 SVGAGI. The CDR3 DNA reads TGTGCCAGCGGGGGGAAGTATGGCTACACCTTC. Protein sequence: CASGGKYGYTF.